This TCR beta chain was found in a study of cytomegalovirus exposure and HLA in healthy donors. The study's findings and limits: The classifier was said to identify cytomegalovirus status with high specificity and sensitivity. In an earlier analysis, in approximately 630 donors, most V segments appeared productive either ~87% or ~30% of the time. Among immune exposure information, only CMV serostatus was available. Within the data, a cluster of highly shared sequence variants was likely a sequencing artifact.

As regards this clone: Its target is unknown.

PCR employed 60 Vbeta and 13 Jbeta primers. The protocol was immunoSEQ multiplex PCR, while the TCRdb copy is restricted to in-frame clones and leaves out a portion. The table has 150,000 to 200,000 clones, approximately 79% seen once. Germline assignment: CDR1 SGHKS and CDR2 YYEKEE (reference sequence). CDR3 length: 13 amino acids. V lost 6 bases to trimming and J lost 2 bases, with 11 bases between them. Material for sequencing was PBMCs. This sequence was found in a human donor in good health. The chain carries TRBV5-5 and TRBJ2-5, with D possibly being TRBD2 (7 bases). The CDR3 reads CASTRGTQETQYF. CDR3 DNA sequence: TGTGCCAGCACGCGGGGGACACAAGAGACCCAGTACTTC.